The rows below give T cell receptor beta chains drawn from one sample of a study of T cells in narcolepsy. Generated by immunoSEQ multiplex PCR, the TCRdb table keeps only in-frame clones and is missing some. The table shows fewer than 40,000 clones, with roughly 86% occurring only once. The sequenced sample was memory (CD45RA-) CD4+ T cells from blood. These receptor sequences come from a human donor in good health. CDR3s include the opening cysteine and the closing phenylalanine or tryptophan. A D gene is named only where the DNA matches it firmly. Size tells how often a clone was seen (once, few, many) or the class of an expanded clone, and some rows leave it out.

>.|.|TRBV11-3|TRBJ2-2
TGTGCCAGCAGCGCACGCCACGGGGAGCTGTTTTTT
CASSARHGELFF
>.|.|TRBV19|TRBJ1-2
TGTGCCAGTAGTATAGATGGGCCAGGCCAGCTCTATGGCTACACCTTC
CASSIDGPGQLYGYTF
>.|.|TRBV11-2|TRBJ1-2
TGTGCCAGCAGGGCAAGTAGTGTCCCAGTCTATGGCTACACCTTC
CASRASSVPVYGYTF
>TRBD2|.|TRBV14|TRBJ2-1
TGTGCCAGCAGCCCTAGCGGGAGGGGTCACAATGAGCAGTTCTTC
CASSPSGRGHNEQFF
>.|.|TRBV4-1|TRBJ1-3
TGCGCCAGCAGCCAAGAAGCTCCAGGGTCTAGTGGAAACACCATATATTTT
CASSQEAPGSSGNTIYF
>.|.|TRBV19|TRBJ2-3
TGTGCCAGTAGGGAGACGGGACTTGGCACAGATACGCAGTATTTT
CASRETGLGTDTQYF
>.|.|TRBV19|TRBJ1-2
TGTGCCAGTAGTATAGATATCGGCGGAGACTATGGCTACACCTTC
CASSIDIGGDYGYTF
>.|.|TRBV13|TRBJ2-7
TGTGCCAGCAGCTCCCAGGGGACCTACGAGCAGTACTTC
CASSSQGTYEQYF
>.|.|TRBV6-5|TRBJ1-2
TGTGCCAGCAGTTCGCAGGGTCCTTCCTATGGCTACACCTTC
CASSSQGPSYGYTF
>TRBD1|.|TRBV19|TRBJ2-1
TGTGCCAGTACCCCGACAGGGTACAATGAGCAGTTCTTC
CASTPTGYNEQFF
>TRBD1|.|TRBV18|TRBJ1-6
TGTGCCAGCACGGGACAGGGCAACAATTCACCCCTCCACTTT
CASTGQGNNSPLHF
>.|.|TRBV27|TRBJ1-4
TGTGCCAGCAGTTCCCGGCCCGGTCGGGCTAATGAAAAACTGTTTTTT
CASSSRPGRANEKLFF
>TRBD1|.|TRBV28|TRBJ1-1
TGTGCCAGCAGGACAGGGGGCGCGGTATCTATGAACACTGAAGCTTTCTTT
CASRTGGAVSMNTEAFF
>.|.|TRBV25-1|TRBJ1-5
TGTGCCAGCAGCGACGATGGGGCGAATCAGCCCCAGCATTTT
CASSDDGANQPQHF
>.|.|TRBV10-2|TRBJ2-5
TGCGCCAGCAGTGTAAGGCGACAAGAGACCCAGTACTTC
CASSVRRQETQYF
>.|.|TRBV6-1|TRBJ1-6
TGTGCCAGCAGTGAGGAATCCTCGAATTCACCCCTCCACTTT
CASSEESSNSPLHF
>.|.|TRBV30|TRBJ2-4
TGTGCCTGGAAAGTATACGGGTCAGGGAACATTCAGTACTTC
CAWKVYGSGNIQYF
>.|once|TRBV6-1|TRBJ2-7
TGTGCCAGCAGTGAAGCCACTGGGGGGAACTCCTACGAGCAGTACTTC
CASSEATGGNSYEQYF